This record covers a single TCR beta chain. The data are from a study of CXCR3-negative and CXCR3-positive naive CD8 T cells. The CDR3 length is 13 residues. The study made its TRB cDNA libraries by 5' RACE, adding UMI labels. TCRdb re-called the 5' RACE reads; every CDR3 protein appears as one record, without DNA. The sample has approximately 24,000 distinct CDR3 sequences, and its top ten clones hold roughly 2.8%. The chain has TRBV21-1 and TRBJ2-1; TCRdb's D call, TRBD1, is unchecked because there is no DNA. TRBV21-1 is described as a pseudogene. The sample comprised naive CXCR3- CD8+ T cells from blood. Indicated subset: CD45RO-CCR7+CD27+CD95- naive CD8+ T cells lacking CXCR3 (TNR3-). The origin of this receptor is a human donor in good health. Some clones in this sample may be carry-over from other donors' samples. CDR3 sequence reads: CASVPSDYNEQFF.